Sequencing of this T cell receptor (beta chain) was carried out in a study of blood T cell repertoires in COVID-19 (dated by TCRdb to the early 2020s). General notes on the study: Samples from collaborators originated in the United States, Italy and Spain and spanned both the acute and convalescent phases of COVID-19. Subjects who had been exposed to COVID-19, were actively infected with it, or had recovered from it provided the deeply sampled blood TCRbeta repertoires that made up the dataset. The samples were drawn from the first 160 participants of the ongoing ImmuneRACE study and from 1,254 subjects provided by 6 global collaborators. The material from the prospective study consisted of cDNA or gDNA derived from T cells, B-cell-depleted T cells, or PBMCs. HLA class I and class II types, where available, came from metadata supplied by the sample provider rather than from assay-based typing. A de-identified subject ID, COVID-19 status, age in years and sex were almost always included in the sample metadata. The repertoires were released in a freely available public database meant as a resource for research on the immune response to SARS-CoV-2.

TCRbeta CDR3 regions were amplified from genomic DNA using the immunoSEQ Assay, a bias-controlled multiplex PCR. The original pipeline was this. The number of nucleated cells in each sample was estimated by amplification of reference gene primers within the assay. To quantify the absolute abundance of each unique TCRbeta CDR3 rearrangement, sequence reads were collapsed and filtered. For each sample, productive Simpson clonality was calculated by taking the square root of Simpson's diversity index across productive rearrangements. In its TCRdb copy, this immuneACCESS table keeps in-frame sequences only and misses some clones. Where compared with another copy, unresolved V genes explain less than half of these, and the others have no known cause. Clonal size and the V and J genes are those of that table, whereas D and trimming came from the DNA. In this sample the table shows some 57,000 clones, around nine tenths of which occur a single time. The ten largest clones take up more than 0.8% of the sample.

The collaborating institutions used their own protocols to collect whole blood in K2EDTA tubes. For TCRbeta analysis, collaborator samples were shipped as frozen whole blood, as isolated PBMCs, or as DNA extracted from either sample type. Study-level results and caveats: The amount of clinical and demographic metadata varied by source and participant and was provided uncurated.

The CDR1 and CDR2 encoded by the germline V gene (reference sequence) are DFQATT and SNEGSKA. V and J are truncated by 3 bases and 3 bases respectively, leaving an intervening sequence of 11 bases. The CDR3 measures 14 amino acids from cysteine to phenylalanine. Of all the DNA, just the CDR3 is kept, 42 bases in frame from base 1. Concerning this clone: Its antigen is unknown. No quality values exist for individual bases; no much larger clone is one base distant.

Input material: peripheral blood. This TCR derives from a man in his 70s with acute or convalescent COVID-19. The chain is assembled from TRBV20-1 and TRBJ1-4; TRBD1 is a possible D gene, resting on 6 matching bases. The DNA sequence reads TGCAGTGCTAGTGGGGGGCAGCCTAATGAAAAACTGTTTTTT. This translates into CSASGGQPNEKLFF.